The T cell receptor beta chain under discussion was sequenced for a study of T cells in narcolepsy listed by TCRdb under 2018. About the full investigation: Patients with narcolepsy type 1 or type 2 (NT1, NT2) were enrolled in the study together with healthy control donors. To look for autoreactive T cells in narcolepsy patients that target self-antigens of hypocretin neurons (hypocretin, TRIB2), the study used TCR Vbeta sequencing to follow clonotypes in blood and CSF.

Memory CD4+ T cells were sorted ex vivo from peripheral blood of narcolepsy patients and healthy controls for TCR Vbeta sequencing. V and J are truncated by 0 bases and 8 bases respectively, leaving an intervening sequence of 15 bases. The germline V gene specifies SGDLS as CDR1 and YYNGEE as CDR2. The CDR3 covers 15 residues, taking in both the cysteine and the phenylalanine. Of the read, only the CDR3 DNA is kept; its 45 bases are in frame from base 1. What the authors observed across the whole study: According to the report, autoreactive clonotypes were detected serially in the blood of the same patients and of different patients, but not in healthy controls. Patients and controls had similar numbers of sequenced blood memory CD4+ clonotypes, with averages of 38,000 to 50,000 in patients and 30,000 to 35,000 in controls. No sequences matching autoreactive T cell clones were contained in some blood memory CD4+ repertoires from patients and controls. HCRT-specific and TRIB2-specific autoreactive clonotypes were highlighted in plots that compared CD4+ T cell clonotypes in CSF versus blood from the same patient.

Concerning this clone: This clone's antigen is unknown. Base qualities are missing; no much larger clone stands one base away.

Library preparation used the immunoSEQ multiplex PCR assay. The clones in this table, taken by TCRdb from immuneACCESS, are in-frame only. Not every clone is retained; where verified, under half of the shortfall comes from an unresolved V gene, and the cause of the rest is unknown. Counted in this sample were tens of thousands of clones; approximately 85% of them appeared once. The ten largest clonotypes hold roughly 10% of the sample. Material for sequencing was memory (CD45RA-) CD4+ T cells from blood. The meaning of the sample's cell subset or site label: memory T cells sorted ex vivo from peripheral blood. The receptor comes from a human donor in good health. The rearrangement joined TRBV9 to TRBJ2-1, with no confidently assigned D gene. CDR3 loop: CASSVGSLQSDEQFF. DNA sequence: TGTGCCAGCAGCGTAGGGTCTCTTCAATCCGATGAGCAGTTCTTC.